This paragraph covers one T cell receptor beta chain sequence. The sample originates from a study of blood T cell repertoires in COVID-19. About the research overall: The United States, Italy and Spain provided the acute and convalescent COVID-19 samples.

As processed by the authors: From reference gene primer amplification, estimates of nucleated cell counts were derived. Profiling relied on immunoSEQ multiplex PCR, and the TCRdb table lists in-frame clones only, not all of them. V, J and clone size derive from that table, while D and trimming were established from the DNA sequence. Here the sample spans roughly 250,000 clones, about 90% being singletons. The CDR3 loop spans 13 amino acids. Trimming pared 10 bases from V and 4 bases from J, leaving 13 bases between. CDR1 and CDR2 from the germline V gene are LNHDA and SQIVND (reference sequence). The genes are TRBV19 and TRBJ1-4; possibly TRBD1 for D (6 bases). This clonotype was obtained from a woman aged 50 to 60 with acute or convalescent COVID-19. The sample was peripheral blood. The CDR3, as DNA: TGTGCCACTCAACAGGGTTTTAATGAAAAACTGTTTTTT. Its translation is CATQQGFNEKLFF.